Below are 30 T cell receptor beta chains sequenced from a single sample in a study of T cells in Graves' hyperthyroidism and ophthalmopathy. Amplified regions were TCR beta CDR3 sequences from RNA transcripts. Carried out on the TCR CDR3, a first-round RT-PCR used the HTBI primer set. TCRdb re-derived calls from the multiplex PCR reads in MiXCR, one entry per CDR3 protein. Found here are about 260,000 distinct CDR3 sequences, around 22% of them singletons; the top ten hold roughly 60%. The sequenced sample was blood. These receptors all stem from a man aged 30-40 years with Graves' ophthalmopathy.

V is TRBV9 and J is TRBJ2-7; 8 bases match TRBD2. V shed 3 bases and J 5 bases; nucleotides not matched to a gene: 10. This CDR3 is built from 15 residues. Germline-derived CDR1 and CDR2 are SGDLS and YYNGEE. In nucleotides, the CDR3 is TGTGCCAGCAGCGCGCCGGGACTAGATTTCGACGAGCAGTACTTC. It codes for CASSAPGLDFDEQYF.

This clonotype was observed a few times. The chain recombines TRBV10-3 with TRBJ2-1; D might be TRBD1 (6 bases). V lost 6 bases to trimming and J lost 3 bases, with 9 bases between them. Germline V gene data show CDR1 as ENHRY and CDR2 as SYGVKD. The CDR3 is 13 amino acids. CDR3 nucleotides: TGTGCCATCAGGGGGACAAGCTACAATGAGCAGTTCTTC. It encodes CAIRGTSYNEQFF.

CDR3 bases: TGCGCCAGCAGCTTTTCTTGGGCCCCTCAAGAGACCCAGTACTTC. It codes for CASSFSWAPQETQYF. J is TRBJ2-5 and V is TRBV5-1; D gene uncertain. The V end lost 2 bases, the J end lost 2 bases, and 13 bases lay between the germline ends. Germline values: CDR1 SGHRS, CDR2 YFSETQ. CDR3 length equals 15 residues. The full variable domain, in which reference TRBV5-1 and TRBJ2-5 provide the parts outside the CDR3, is KAGVTQTPRYLIKTRGQQVTLSCSPISGHRSVSWYQQTPGQGLQFLFEYFSETQRNKGNFPGRFSGRQFSNSRSEMNVSTLELGDSALYLCASSFSWAPQETQYFGPGTRLLVL.

A few counts support this clonotype. The CDR3 region is CASSSRGTYEQYF. CDR3 DNA sequence: TGTGCCAGCAGTTCCAGGGGTACCTACGAGCAGTACTTC. The chain recombines TRBV27 with TRBJ2-7; D is perhaps TRBD1 (6 bases). CDR3 length: 13 residues. The V and J ends lost 4 bases and 2 bases respectively, with 9 bases between them. Germline V lookup: CDR1 MNHEY, CDR2 SMNVEV (reference sequence).

The J gene is TRBJ1-4, the V gene TRBV7-3; perhaps TRBD1 as D (5 bases). The ends were cut back, 0 bases at V and 5 bases at J, with 10 bases in the middle. The V gene's germline CDR1 is SGHTA and CDR2 FQGTGA. The length of the CDR3 is 15 residues. CDR3 amino acids: CASSLTGAANEKLFF. DNA for the CDR3: TGTGCCAGCAGCTTAACTGGGGCGGCAAATGAAAAACTGTTTTTT.

This clonotype turned up a few times. The rearrangement uses TRBV20-1 and TRBJ2-6; D is tentatively TRBD1 or TRBD2 (5 bases each). Trimming removed 1 base from V and 2 bases from J, with 12 bases in between. The CDR3 totals 16 residues. Germline V gives CDR1 DFQATT, CDR2 SNEGSKA (reference sequence). The CDR3 reads CSARVTRGAGANVLTF. The CDR3 DNA is TGCAGTGCTAGAGTTACTAGGGGAGCTGGGGCCAACGTCCTGACTTTC.

This chain connects TRBV4-1 to TRBJ2-7; D is ambiguous. Trimming removed 4 bases at V and 0 bases at J, with 13 bases between. Germline-derived CDR1 and CDR2 are MGHRA and YSYEKL. The CDR3 extends over 15 amino acids. The CDR3 nucleotides are TGCGCCAGCAGCCTGGGTGAAGGAAGCTCCTACGAGCAGTACTTC. This translates into CASSLGEGSSYEQYF.

This clonotype appeared many times. The chain carries TRBV20-1 and TRBJ1-1, with D uncertain. The CDR3 has 12 amino acids. In germline, CDR1 is DFQATT, CDR2 SNEGSKA (reference sequence). Written as DNA, the CDR3 is TGCAGCGCATTAGGGTCCAACACTGAAGCTTTCTTT. This translates into CSALGSNTEAFF.

The V and J genes are TRBV11-3 and TRBJ2-1; 8 nucleotides line up with TRBD2. The V gene end was trimmed by 5 bases and the J gene end by 8 bases; junction bases not matched to a gene: 11. CDR1 is SGHNT and CDR2 is YENEEA in the germline V gene. The CDR3 totals 15 residues. The CDR3 bases are TGTGCCAGCAGCCCAAGCGGGAGCGATTTTTATGAGCAGTTCTTC. Translating gives CASSPSGSDFYEQFF.

This chain connects TRBV29-1 to TRBJ1-2; D perhaps matches TRBD1 (5 bases). V dropped 7 bases and J dropped 6 bases, with 18 bases sitting between them. The CDR3 is made up of 13 amino acids. Germline CDR1 and CDR2: SQVTM and ANQGSEA. As DNA, the CDR3 is TGCAGCGCGGGGGGTGGGGGATGGGATGGCTACACCTTC. It translates to CSAGGGGWDGYTF.

The chain has TRBV7-9 and TRBJ2-7; D unclear. The V end lost 9 bases, the J end lost 2 bases, and 11 bases lay between the germline ends. There are 12 residues in the CDR3. Per the germline V gene, CDR1 is SEHNR and CDR2 is FQNEAQ (reference sequence). The CDR3 DNA is TGTGCCAGTTTGTCGGAGACCTACGAGCAGTACTTC. Its protein is CASLSETYEQYF.

This clonotype was picked up a small number of times. This chain uses TRBV7-9 with TRBJ1-1; D possibly corresponds to TRBD1 (5 bases). Germline V CDR1 and CDR2: SEHNR, FQNEAQ (reference sequence). The CDR3 covers 15 residues. V lost 4 bases, J lost 1 base, and 13 bases lay in between. The CDR3 DNA follows: TGTGCCAGCAGCTCGCGGTCCGGACAGAACACTGAAGCTTTCTTT. Its translation is CASSSRSGQNTEAFF.

The chain employs TRBV27 and TRBJ2-2; the match to TRBD2 covers 8 bases. The CDR3 spans 14 residues. J gave up 6 bases and V 8 bases, and 8 bases lay outside the gene matches. CDR1 is MNHEY, CDR2 SMNVEV, per germline (reference sequence). The CDR3 reads CASGGAAGAGELFF. Written as DNA, the CDR3 is TGTGCCAGCGGCGGGGCAGCGGGAGCCGGGGAGCTGTTTTTT.

This clonotype was seen only once. The CDR3 is CASGLSWAANYGYTF. CDR3 DNA: TGTGCTAGTGGTTTGAGCTGGGCTGCTAACTATGGCTACACCTTC. The J gene is TRBJ1-2, the V gene TRBV12-5; no firm D call. The CDR3 totals 15 residues. From germline, CDR1 is LGHNT and CDR2 FRNRAP. V lost 2 bases, J lost 0 bases, and 10 bases lay in between.

This clonotype was seen many times. This sequence joins TRBV2 and TRBJ2-1, with D maybe TRBD2 (6 bases). There are 14 residues in the CDR3. V was trimmed by 5 bases and J by 9 bases, leaving 17 bases between them. CDR1 SNHLY and CDR2 FYNNEI come from the germline V gene. In nucleotides, the CDR3 is TGTGCCAGCAGTCCCCTAGGCGGGATTGGTGAGCAGTTCTTC. Its protein is CASSPLGGIGEQFF.

The V call is TRBV5-1, the J call TRBJ2-1; D may match TRBD1 or TRBD2 (6 bases each). Germline V CDR1 and CDR2: SGHRS, YFSETQ. The CDR3 is 15 residues long. Trimming stripped 4 bases from V and 2 bases from J, with 13 bases between. The CDR3: CASSPGAGPYNEQFF. The CDR3 DNA is TGCGCCAGCAGCCCGGGGGCAGGGCCCTACAATGAGCAGTTCTTC.

The V and J genes are TRBV7-3 and TRBJ1-1; tentative D call: TRBD1 (6 bases). CDR3 length: 15 amino acids. Trimming took 5 bases from V and 4 from J, leaving 17 bases between them. Per the germline V gene, CDR1 is SGHTA and CDR2 is FQGTGA. The chain's CDR3 is CASSPSAGAGTEAFF. Written as DNA, the CDR3 is TGTGCCAGCAGCCCCTCCGCAGGGGCCGGCACTGAAGCTTTCTTT.

The rearrangement joins TRBV29-1 to TRBJ2-7; no definite D call. CDR1 and CDR2 from the germline V gene are SQVTM and ANQGSEA. Trimming removed 5 bases at V and 6 bases at J, with 17 bases between. The CDR3 contains 13 residues. The DNA of the CDR3 is TGCAGCGTTTCGACCATCCAATGGGGCGAGCAGTACTTC. Amino acid sequence: CSVSTIQWGEQYF.

Notes on this clonotype: This could be a read error, since a much larger clone is one nucleotide away. This chain connects TRBV2 to TRBJ2-5; maybe TRBD1 (6 bases). Deletions cut 5 bases from V and 1 base from J, with 8 bases between. Germline lookup yields CDR1 SNHLY and CDR2 FYNNEI. The CDR3 runs 13 residues. The CDR3 DNA is TGTGCCAGCAGTCTACAGGGCCAAGAGACCCAGTACTTC. Protein product: CASSLQGQETQYF. The full variable domain, in which reference TRBV2 and TRBJ2-5 provide the parts outside the CDR3, is EPEVTQTPSHQVTQMGQEVILRCVPISNHLYFYWYRQILGQKVEFLVSFYNNEISEKSEIFDDQFSVERPDGSNFTLKIRSTKLEDSAMYFCASSLQGQETQYFGPGTRLLVL.

This clonotype was observed at least ten times. The gene calls are TRBV20-1 and TRBJ2-7; possibly TRBD2 for D (5 bases). The CDR3 is made up of 14 amino acids. Trimming cost V 1 base and J 4 bases, with 14 bases left between them. Germline CDR1 and CDR2: DFQATT and SNEGSKA (reference sequence). For the CDR3, the DNA is TGCAGTGCTAGAGGGCTAGCCTTAGGGTACGAGCAGTACTTC. Amino acid sequence: CSARGLALGYEQYF.

This clonotype was detected many times. The chain employs TRBV12-3 or TRBV12-4 and TRBJ1-1, with D possibly being TRBD1 (6 bases). The CDR3 is made up of 14 amino acids. V was shortened by 6 bases and J by 1 base, with 12 bases between the two germline ends. CDR3 in amino acids: CASRHRVANTEAFF. The CDR3 region has the DNA TGTGCCAGCAGACACAGGGTGGCGAACACTGAAGCTTTCTTT.

In this sample, this clonotype turned up many times. The chain couples TRBV20-1 to TRBJ2-5, with no clear D. Between the trimmed V and J ends, which lost 5 bases and 4 bases, there was a span of 11 bases. Germline V CDR1 and CDR2: DFQATT, SNEGSKA (reference sequence). The CDR3 is 12 residues long. As DNA, the CDR3 is TGCAGTGCTCCAAGTTCTCGAGAGACCCAGTACTTC. Its protein is CSAPSSRETQYF.

The sample holds a few counts of this clonotype. V and J are TRBV20-1 and TRBJ1-5, with TRBD1 matching 9 bases. CDR1 is DFQATT, CDR2 SNEGSKA, per germline (reference sequence). With 1 base clipped from V and 4 bases from J, the junction kept 2 bases outside the gene matches. The CDR3 contains 14 residues. The CDR3, as DNA: TGCAGTGCTAGAGTCGGGACAGGGAATCAGCCCCAGCATTTT. This sequence encodes CSARVGTGNQPQHF.

This clonotype was detected a few times. In DNA, the CDR3 is TGTGCCAGCAGCTTGGACAGTGGGACAGATACGCAGTATTTT. Translation gives CASSLDSGTDTQYF. This rearrangement joins TRBV7-2 to TRBJ2-3, with a weak D call TRBD1 (6 bases). This CDR3 comprises 14 residues. Germline loops: CDR1 SGHTA, CDR2 FQGNSA. The germline V and J ends were trimmed by 3 bases and 3 bases, with 10 bases remaining between them.

The chain recombines TRBV27 with TRBJ1-1; D perhaps matches TRBD1 (6 bases). The CDR3 consists of 14 residues. Trimming pared 2 bases from V and 3 bases from J, leaving 10 bases between. Per the germline V gene, CDR1 is MNHEY and CDR2 is SMNVEV (reference sequence). In DNA, the CDR3 is TGTGCCAGCAGTTTAACAGGGTCGGACACTGAAGCTTTCTTT. This encodes CASSLTGSDTEAFF.

This clonotype was counted many times. The V call is TRBV30, the J call TRBJ2-3, with 7 bases that match TRBD2. The CDR3 sequence is 18 residues long. Germline assignment: CDR1 GTSNPN and CDR2 SVGIG (reference sequence). Germline trimming cut 3 bases from V and 2 bases from J; bases unmatched to any gene: 17. CDR3 loop: CAWRESPGAGPHTDTQYF. CDR3 bases: TGTGCCTGGAGGGAATCGCCAGGAGCGGGACCACACACAGATACGCAGTATTTT.

The chain uses TRBV4-1 and TRBJ1-2; a weak D match, TRBD1 (5 bases). With 1 base removed from V and 6 bases from J, the gap between germline ends came to 18 bases. The germline gives CDR1 MGHRA, CDR2 YSYEKL. The CDR3 loop spans 16 amino acids. CDR3 DNA: TGCGCCAGCAGCCAAGTTCCCCCGGTGGGGGGAAATGGCTACACCTTC. Encoded protein: CASSQVPPVGGNGYTF.

This clonotype was found many times. The rearrangement links TRBV20-1 to TRBJ2-7; 7 positions match TRBD2. Germline-derived CDR1 and CDR2 are DFQATT and SNEGSKA (reference sequence). Losses at the gene ends were 4 bases for V and 5 bases for J; bases not matched to a gene: 14. This CDR3 has 15 amino acids. CDR3 sequence: CSANPTTSPLNEQYF. The CDR3 DNA follows: TGCAGTGCTAACCCAACGACTAGCCCGTTGAACGAGCAGTACTTC.

The V gene is TRBV2, the J gene TRBJ2-3; D not certain. The CDR3 runs to 14 residues. Germline V gives CDR1 SNHLY, CDR2 FYNNEI. V was pared by 5 bases and J by 0 bases, with 9 bases between. The CDR3 nucleotides read TGTGCCAGCAGTTGGACGGCTAGCACAGATACGCAGTATTTT. Translated, it gives CASSWTASTDTQYF.

This clonotype was counted a few times. The chain recombines TRBV20-1 with TRBJ2-5; 9 nucleotides align to TRBD1. The germline V gene has CDR1 DFQATT and CDR2 SNEGSKA (reference sequence). This CDR3 has 13 residues. The trim removed 6 bases at V and 5 bases at J, leaving 7 bases unmatched. CDR3 sequence reads: CSAATGGSETQYF. CDR3 in DNA: TGCAGTGCGGCCACAGGGGGCTCGGAGACCCAGTACTTC.